This T cell receptor (beta chain) was identified in a study of PD-1 blockade in classical Hodgkin lymphoma. Exposure to brentuximab vedotin varied, and each patient had relapsed following autologous stem cell transplantation. Germline V lookup: CDR1 SGHVS, CDR2 FQNEAQ. The V end lost 1 base, the J end lost 2 bases, and 9 bases lay between the germline ends. The CDR3 contains 15 residues. Using immunoSEQ multiplex PCR, the repertoire was profiled, and TCRdb retains in-frame clones only, with some absent. The sample lists tens of thousands of clones; 65% to 80% were seen once. V usage is TRBV7-8 and J usage is TRBJ1-3, with a possible D match to TRBD1 (5 bases). The receptor was isolated from a human donor with classical Hodgkin lymphoma. This material consisted of peripheral blood mononuclear cells (PBMCs), taken at baseline. The CDR3 DNA reads TGTGCCAGCAGCTTAGGGTCGGGACCTGGAAACACCATATATTTT. This translates into CASSLGSGPGNTIYF.